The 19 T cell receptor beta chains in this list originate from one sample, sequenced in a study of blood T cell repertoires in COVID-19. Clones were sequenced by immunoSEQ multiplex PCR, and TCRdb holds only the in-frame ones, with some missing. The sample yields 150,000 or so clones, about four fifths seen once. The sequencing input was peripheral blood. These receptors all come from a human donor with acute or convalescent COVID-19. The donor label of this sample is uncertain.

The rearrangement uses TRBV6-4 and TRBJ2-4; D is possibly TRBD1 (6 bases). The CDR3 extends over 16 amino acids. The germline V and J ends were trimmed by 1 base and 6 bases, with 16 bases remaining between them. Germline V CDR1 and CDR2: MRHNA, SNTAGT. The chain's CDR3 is CASSDFPSGQLNIQYF. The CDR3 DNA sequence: TGTGCCAGCAGTGACTTTCCCTCGGGACAACTAAACATTCAGTACTTC.

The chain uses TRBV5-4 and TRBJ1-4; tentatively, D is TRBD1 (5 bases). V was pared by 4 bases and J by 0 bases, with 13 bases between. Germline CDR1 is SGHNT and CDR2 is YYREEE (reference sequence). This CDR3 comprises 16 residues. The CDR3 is CASSGGGSATNEKLFF. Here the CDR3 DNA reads TGTGCCAGCAGCGGGGGGGGAAGCGCAACTAATGAAAAACTGTTTTTT.

CDR3 protein: CASSPGQGSLNEQFF. DNA of the CDR3: TGCGCCAGCAGCCCCGGACAGGGCTCCCTCAATGAGCAGTTCTTC. The chain carries TRBV5-1 and TRBJ2-1, with TRBD1 identical over 8 bases. V dropped 4 bases and J dropped 6; count of bases not matched to a gene: 9. The CDR3 totals 15 residues. Germline V gives CDR1 SGHRS, CDR2 YFSETQ.

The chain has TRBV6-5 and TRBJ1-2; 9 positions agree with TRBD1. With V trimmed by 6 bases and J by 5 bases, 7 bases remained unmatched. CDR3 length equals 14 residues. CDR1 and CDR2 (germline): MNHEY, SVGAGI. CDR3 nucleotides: TGTGCCAGCAGACCGGGACAGGGACTTTATGGCTACACCTTC. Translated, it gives CASRPGQGLYGYTF.

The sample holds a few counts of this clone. The CDR3: CASSLTGGGTGELFF. In nucleotides, the CDR3 is TGTGCCAGCAGCTTGACAGGGGGAGGAACCGGGGAGCTGTTTTTT. V usage is TRBV11-3 and J usage is TRBJ2-2, with 9 nucleotides matching TRBD1. V was pared by 3 bases and J by 5 bases, with 4 bases of the junction left unmatched. The CDR3 is 15 residues long. In germline, CDR1 is SGHNT, CDR2 YENEEA.

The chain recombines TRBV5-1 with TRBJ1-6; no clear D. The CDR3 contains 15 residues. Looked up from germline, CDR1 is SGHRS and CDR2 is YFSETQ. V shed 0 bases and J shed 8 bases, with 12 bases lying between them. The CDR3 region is CASSLVADGYSPLHF. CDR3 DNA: TGCGCCAGCAGCTTGGTAGCGGACGGATATTCACCCCTCCACTTT.

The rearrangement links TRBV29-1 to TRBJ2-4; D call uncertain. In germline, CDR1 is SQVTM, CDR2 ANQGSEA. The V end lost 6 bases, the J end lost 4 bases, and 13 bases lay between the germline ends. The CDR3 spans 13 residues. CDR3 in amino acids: CSVEPPSKNIQYF. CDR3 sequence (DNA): TGCAGCGTCGAGCCCCCTAGTAAAAACATTCAGTACTTC.

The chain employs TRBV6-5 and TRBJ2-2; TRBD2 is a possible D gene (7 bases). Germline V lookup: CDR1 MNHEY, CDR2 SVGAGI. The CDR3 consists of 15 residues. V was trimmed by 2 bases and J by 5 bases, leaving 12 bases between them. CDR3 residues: CASSYGGGRTGELFF. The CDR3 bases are TGTGCCAGCAGTTACGGCGGGGGCCGGACCGGGGAGCTGTTTTTT.

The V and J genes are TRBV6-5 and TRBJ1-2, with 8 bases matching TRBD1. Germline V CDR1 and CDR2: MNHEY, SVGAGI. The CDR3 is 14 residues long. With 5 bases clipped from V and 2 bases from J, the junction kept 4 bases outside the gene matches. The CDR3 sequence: CASSRQGRNYGYTF. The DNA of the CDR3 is TGTGCCAGCAGTAGACAGGGGCGAAACTATGGCTACACCTTC.

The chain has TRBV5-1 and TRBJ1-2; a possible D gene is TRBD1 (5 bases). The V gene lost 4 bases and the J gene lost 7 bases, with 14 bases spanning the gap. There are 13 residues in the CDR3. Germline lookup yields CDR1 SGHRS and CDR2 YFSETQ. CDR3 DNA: TGCGCCAGCAGCGAGCCCCAGGGCGGTGGCTACACCTTC. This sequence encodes CASSEPQGGGYTF.

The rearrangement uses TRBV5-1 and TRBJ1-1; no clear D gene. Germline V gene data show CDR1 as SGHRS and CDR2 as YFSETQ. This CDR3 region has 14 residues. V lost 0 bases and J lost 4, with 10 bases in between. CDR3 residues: CASSLEAYSTEAFF. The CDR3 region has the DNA TGCGCCAGCAGCTTGGAGGCCTACAGCACTGAAGCTTTCTTT.

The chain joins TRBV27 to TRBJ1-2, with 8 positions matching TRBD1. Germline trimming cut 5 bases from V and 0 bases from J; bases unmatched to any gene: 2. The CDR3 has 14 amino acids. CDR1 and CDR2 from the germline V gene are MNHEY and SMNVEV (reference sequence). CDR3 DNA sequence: TGTGCCAGCAGTGGACAGGGTCCTAACTATGGCTACACCTTC. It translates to CASSGQGPNYGYTF.

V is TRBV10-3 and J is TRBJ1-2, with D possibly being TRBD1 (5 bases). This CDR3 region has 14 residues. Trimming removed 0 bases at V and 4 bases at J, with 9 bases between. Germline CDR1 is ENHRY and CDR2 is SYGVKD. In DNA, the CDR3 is TGTGCCATCAGTGAGTCCCCAGGGATCTATGGCTACACCTTC. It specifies CAISESPGIYGYTF.

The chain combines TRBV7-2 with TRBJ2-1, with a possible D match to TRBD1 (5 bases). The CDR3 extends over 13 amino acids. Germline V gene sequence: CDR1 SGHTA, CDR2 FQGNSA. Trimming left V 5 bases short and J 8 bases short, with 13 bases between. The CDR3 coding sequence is TGTGCCAGCAGCGCACAGGTTTTCGATGAGCAGTTCTTC. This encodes CASSAQVFDEQFF.

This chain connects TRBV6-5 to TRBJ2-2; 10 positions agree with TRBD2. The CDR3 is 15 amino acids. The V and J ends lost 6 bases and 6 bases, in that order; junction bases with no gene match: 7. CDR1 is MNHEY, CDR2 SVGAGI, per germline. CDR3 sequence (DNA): TGTGCCAGCAGAAGCGGGGGGGGTTACTCCGGGGAGCTGTTTTTT. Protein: CASRSGGGYSGELFF.

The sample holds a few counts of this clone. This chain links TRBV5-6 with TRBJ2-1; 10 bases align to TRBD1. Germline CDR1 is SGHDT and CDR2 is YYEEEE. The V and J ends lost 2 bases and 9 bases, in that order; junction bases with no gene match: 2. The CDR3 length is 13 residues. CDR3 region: CASSFRQGAEQFF. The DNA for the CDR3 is TGTGCCAGCAGCTTCAGACAGGGGGCTGAGCAGTTCTTC.

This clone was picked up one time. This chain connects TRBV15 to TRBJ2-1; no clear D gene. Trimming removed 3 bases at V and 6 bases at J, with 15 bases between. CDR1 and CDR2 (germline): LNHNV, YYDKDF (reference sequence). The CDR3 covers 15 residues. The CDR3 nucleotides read TGTGCCACCAGCAGTCCAGTGTTGAAGCGCAATGAGCAGTTCTTC. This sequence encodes CATSSPVLKRNEQFF.

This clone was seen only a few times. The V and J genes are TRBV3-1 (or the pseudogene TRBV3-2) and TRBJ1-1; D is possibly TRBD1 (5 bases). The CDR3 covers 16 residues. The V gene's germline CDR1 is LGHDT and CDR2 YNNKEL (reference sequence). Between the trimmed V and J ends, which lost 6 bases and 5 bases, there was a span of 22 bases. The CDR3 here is CASSPTRGRGWTEAFF. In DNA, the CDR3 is TGTGCCAGCAGTCCTACGCGGGGCCGCGGGTGGACTGAAGCTTTCTTT.

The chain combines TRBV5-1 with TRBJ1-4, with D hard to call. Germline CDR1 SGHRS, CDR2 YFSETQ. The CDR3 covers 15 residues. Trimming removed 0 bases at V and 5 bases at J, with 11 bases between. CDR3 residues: CASSLALGSNEKLFF. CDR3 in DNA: TGCGCCAGCAGCTTGGCCCTGGGGAGCAATGAAAAACTGTTTTTT.